This is a list of T cell receptor beta chains from one sample in a study of shared T cell receptors in the human thymus. Generated by immunoSEQ multiplex PCR, the TCRdb table keeps only in-frame clones and is missing some. This table has more than 300,000 clones, about 95% appearing once. The sequenced sample was thymocytes. These receptors all come from a human donor. CDR3s include the opening cysteine and the closing phenylalanine or tryptophan. Fields, in order: V gene, D gene, clone size, J gene, CDR3 protein, CDR3 DNA. The D gene is left open where the match is weak. Rows give clone size only sometimes, using once, few, many, or a class for an expanded clone.

TRBV5-1	TRBD2	NA	TRBJ2-1	CASSLVNSAGGAYNEQFF	TGCGCCAGCAGCCTGGTTAATTCAGCGGGAGGCGCCTACAATGAGCAGTTCTTC
TRBV18	TRBD1	NA	TRBJ1-5	CASSPPETGGHHQPQHF	TGTGCCAGCTCACCACCCGAAACAGGGGGTCATCATCAGCCCCAGCATTTT
TRBV6-4	NA	NA	TRBJ2-2	CASSARDSGRTGELFF	TGTGCCAGCAGTGCACGGGACTCGGGGAGGACCGGGGAGCTGTTTTTT
TRBV5-1	NA	NA	TRBJ2-3	CATSGPGVSTDTQYF	TGCGCCACCTCAGGGCCCGGAGTGAGCACAGATACGCAGTATTTT
TRBV27	TRBD1	NA	TRBJ2-7	CASSPGQGAVAGNYEQYF	TGTGCCAGCAGTCCGGGACAGGGGGCGGTAGCGGGAAACTACGAGCAGTACTTC
TRBV19	TRBD1	NA	TRBJ2-1	CASSPPIGTGSYNEQFF	TGTGCCAGTAGCCCCCCCATCGGGACAGGCTCCTACAATGAGCAGTTCTTC
TRBV5-1	TRBD1	few	TRBJ2-3	CASSPGQGPYTDTQYF	TGCGCCAGCAGCCCTGGACAGGGCCCCTACACAGATACGCAGTATTTT
TRBV29-1	NA	NA	TRBJ2-1	CSAEGVSSSYNEQFF	TGCAGCGCGGAGGGGGTGAGTAGCTCCTACAATGAGCAGTTCTTC
TRBV4-3	NA	NA	TRBJ2-3	CASSQGDLGRGNDTDTQYF	TGCGCCAGCAGCCAAGGGGACTTGGGCCGGGGAAACGACACAGATACGCAGTATTTT
TRBV7-9	NA	NA	TRBJ1-1	CASSLIRGTEAFF	TGTGCCAGCAGCTTAATCAGGGGCACTGAAGCTTTCTTT
TRBV15	NA	NA	TRBJ2-1	CATSRDSDGSSYNEQFF	TGTGCCACCAGCAGAGATTCGGACGGAAGCTCCTACAATGAGCAGTTCTTC